This T cell receptor beta chain derives from a study of blood T cell repertoires in COVID-19. Study-level information: Samples representing acute and convalescent COVID-19 were sourced from the United States, Italy and Spain.

On this clone: At one end the junction does not follow the germline gene, possibly because of a read error.

Data came from immunoSEQ multiplex PCR; TCRdb stores just in-frame clones and leaves some out. The sample has fewer than 250,000 clones, 75% to 90% seen once. CDR1 and CDR2 (germline): SSHAT, FNYEAQ (reference sequence). The CDR3 has 16 residues. Source material: peripheral blood. The genes are TRBV7-7 and TRBJ2-3; 8 bases are a match to TRBD2. This sequence was found in a man between 25 and 39 years old with acute or convalescent COVID-19. The CDR3 region has the DNA TGTGCTAGCAGCCCAAGAGCGGGGGCCAACACAGATACGCAGTATTTT. Amino acids: CASSPRAGANTDTQYF.